This T cell receptor (beta chain) was captured in a study of blood T cell repertoires in COVID-19. As for the study in general: Acute and convalescent COVID-19 samples came from the United States, Italy and Spain.

This CDR3 contains 15 residues. V dropped 6 bases and J dropped 3; count of bases not matched to a gene: 10. The germline V gene has CDR1 MNHEY and CDR2 SVGAGI. TCRdb's copy holds only in-frame clones and misses some; the assay was immunoSEQ multiplex PCR. The sample includes roughly 700,000 clones, approximately 90% of them seen just once. This TCR came from a woman under 30 with acute or convalescent COVID-19. The chain carries TRBV6-5 and TRBJ1-2; 7 bases are a match to TRBD1. Sequencing was done on a sample of peripheral blood. The CDR3 DNA reads as TGTGCCAGCAGCCCGCTGCCCACAGGGGACTATGGCTACACCTTC. It codes for CASSPLPTGDYGYTF.